This record looks at one T cell receptor beta chain sequence and its context. The sample belongs to a study of blood T cell repertoires in COVID-19. Study overall: Acute-phase and convalescent COVID-19 samples originated in the United States, Italy and Spain.

CDR3 length equals 14 residues. Looked up from germline, CDR1 is SGHVS and CDR2 is FQNEAQ. The V end lost 4 bases, the J end lost 6 bases, and 12 bases lay between the germline ends. As handled by the study authors: Researchers report that nucleated cell counts were estimated from reference gene primer amplification. The assay was immunoSEQ multiplex PCR, and TCRdb's table has in-frame clones only and misses some. For V, J and clone size, that table is used; D and trimming come from the DNA. The sample has 250,000 to 300,000 clones, about 88% seen once. This clonotype originated in a woman in her thirties or forties who had recovered from COVID-19. The specimen sequenced was peripheral blood. The V and J genes are TRBV7-8 and TRBJ2-2; TRBD1 is a possible D gene (5 bases). The CDR3 spells CASSSGHYAGELFF. The CDR3 DNA is TGTGCCAGCAGCTCTGGACATTACGCCGGGGAGCTGTTTTTT. The full variable domain, with the rest looked up from reference TRBV7-8 and TRBJ2-2, is GAGVSQSPRYKVAKRGQDVALRCDPISGHVSLFWYQQALGQGPEFLTYFQNEAQLDKSGLPSDRFFAERPEGSVSTLKIQRTQQEDSAVYLCASSSGHYAGELFFGEGSRLTVL.